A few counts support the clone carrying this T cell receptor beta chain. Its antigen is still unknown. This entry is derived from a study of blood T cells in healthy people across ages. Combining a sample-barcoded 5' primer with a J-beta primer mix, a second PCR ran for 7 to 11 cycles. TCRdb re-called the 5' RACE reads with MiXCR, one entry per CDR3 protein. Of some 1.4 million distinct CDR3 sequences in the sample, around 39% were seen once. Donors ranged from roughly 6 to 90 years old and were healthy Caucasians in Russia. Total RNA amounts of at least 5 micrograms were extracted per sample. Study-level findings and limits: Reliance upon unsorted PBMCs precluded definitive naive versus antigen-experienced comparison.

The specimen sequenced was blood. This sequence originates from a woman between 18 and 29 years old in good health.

CDR3 in DNA: TGCAGTGCTAGAGATATTACGACCAGAGATCAGCCCCAGCATTTT. Its protein is CSARDITTRDQPQHF. J is TRBJ1-5 and V is TRBV20-1; D gene ambiguous. V lost 0 bases and J lost 5, with 14 bases in between. The CDR3 totals 15 residues. The germline CDR1 and CDR2 sequences are DFQATT and SNEGSKA (reference sequence).